A selection of T cell receptor beta chains follows, all from one sample in a study of glioma-infiltrating T cells after dendritic cell vaccination. TCRdb's copy holds only in-frame clones and misses some; the assay was immunoSEQ multiplex PCR. The data show tens of thousands of clones, around 80% seen once. The sample was blood, taken before dendritic cell vaccination. The receptors originated from a human donor with glioblastoma. CDR3s include the opening cysteine and the closing phenylalanine or tryptophan. The D gene is left open where the match is weak.

J: TRBJ1-2; D: .; V: TRBV11-1; DNA: TGTGCCAGCAGCTTAGGCGGGGCGGAGAGCTATGGCTACACCTTC; CDR3: CASSLGGAESYGYTF
J: TRBJ1-4; D: .; V: TRBV6-6; DNA: TGTGCCAGCACTAACCGACAGTCATCAACTAATGAAAAACTGTTTTTT; CDR3: CASTNRQSSTNEKLFF
J: TRBJ2-2; D: .; V: TRBV5-1; DNA: TGCGCCAGCACGAAACTCGGGGAGCTGTTTTTT; CDR3: CASTKLGELFF
J: TRBJ2-5; D: .; V: TRBV30; DNA: TGTTCTTGGGGGGATCAAGAGACCCAGTACTTC; CDR3: CSWGDQETQYF
J: TRBJ1-4; D: TRBD1; V: TRBV5-1; DNA: TGCGCCAGCAGCCCCGGGACAGGGCCAGTCGCTGAAAAACTGTTTTTT; CDR3: CASSPGTGPVAEKLFF
J: TRBJ2-7; D: .; V: TRBV27; DNA: TGTGCCAGCAGTTTTGGACATTTATCCTACGAGCAGTACTTC; CDR3: CASSFGHLSYEQYF
J: TRBJ2-2; D: TRBD2; V: TRBV7-7; DNA: TGTGCCAGCAGCTTAAGCGGGGAGAACACCGGGGAGCTGTTTTTT; CDR3: CASSLSGENTGELFF
J: TRBJ2-2; D: .; V: TRBV5-1; DNA: TGCGCCAGCAGCTTGTGGGCAGGCTTTACCGGGGAGCTGTTTTTT; CDR3: CASSLWAGFTGELFF
J: TRBJ1-1; D: TRBD1; V: TRBV9; DNA: TGTGCCAGCAGCGTAGAGGGGGACAGGGAGAATCGGCCTGGGGATGGCACTGAAGCTTTCTTT; CDR3: CASSVEGDRENRPGDGTEAFF
J: TRBJ1-6; D: TRBD1; V: TRBV9; DNA: TGTGCCAGCAGCGCACTTCCGGGACAGATAAATTCACCCCTCCACTTT; CDR3: CASSALPGQINSPLHF
J: TRBJ2-5; D: .; V: TRBV7-2; DNA: TGTGCCAGCAGCCTAATGAAAGAGACCCAGTACTTC; CDR3: CASSLMKETQYF
J: TRBJ2-3; D: TRBD2; V: TRBV5-1; DNA: TGCGCCAGCAGCTCGCCCGGGACTAGCGGGTTCTACACAGATACGCAGTATTTT; CDR3: CASSSPGTSGFYTDTQYF
J: TRBJ1-1; D: .; V: TRBV18; DNA: TGTGCCAGCTCGCCTTCGGGGGGGATCACTGAAGCTTTCTTT; CDR3: CASSPSGGITEAFF
J: TRBJ2-5; D: .; V: TRBV7-2; DNA: TGTGCCAGCAGCCTCGCGGGTGTGGGCCCAGAGACCCAGTACTTC; CDR3: CASSLAGVGPETQYF
J: TRBJ1-4; D: .; V: TRBV30; DNA: TGTGCCTGGAGCCGGTCCGAGACTAATGAAAAACTGTTTTTT; CDR3: CAWSRSETNEKLFF
J: TRBJ2-7; D: TRBD1; V: TRBV19; DNA: TGTGCCAGCCAAAGGGGGCAGGGTGAAGTCTCCGAGCAGTACTTC; CDR3: CASQRGQGEVSEQYF
J: TRBJ1-1; D: TRBD1; V: TRBV4-2; DNA: TGTGCCAGCAGCTACACAGGGGGCCAGGACACTGAAGCTTTCTTT; CDR3: CASSYTGGQDTEAFF
J: TRBJ1-1; D: .; V: TRBV7-3; DNA: TGTGCCAGCAGCTTACAATTGAACACTGAAGCTTTCTTT; CDR3: CASSLQLNTEAFF